These 27 T cell receptor beta chains were sequenced from one sample in a study of blood T cell repertoires in COVID-19. Assay: immunoSEQ multiplex PCR; the TCRdb copy retains only in-frame clones and omits some. Of over 150,000 clones in the sample, around 89% are singletons; the top ten hold under 2%. The sample comprised peripheral blood. The receptors stem from a young man who had recovered from COVID-19.

CDR3 in amino acids: CASANDRDFFLREQFF. The CDR3, as DNA: TGTGCCAGCGCCAACGACCGGGACTTCTTCCTGCGGGAGCAGTTCTTC. The V call is TRBV7-8, the J call TRBJ2-1, with D tentatively TRBD2 (6 bases). The V and J ends lost 8 bases and 10 bases respectively, with 27 bases between them. CDR1 and CDR2 (germline): SGHVS, FQNEAQ. CDR3 length: 16 amino acids.

The chain uses TRBV18 and TRBJ2-5, with 7 bases lining up with TRBD2. CDR1 KGHSH and CDR2 LQKENI come from the germline V gene. CDR3 length: 16 amino acids. The J segment lost 5 bases and the V segment lost 6 bases, leaving 15 bases of the junction unmatched. The CDR3: CASSPSSAGAGETQYF. CDR3 DNA: TGTGCCAGCTCCCCCTCTAGCGCGGGAGCGGGGGAGACCCAGTACTTC.

The chain employs TRBV18 and TRBJ2-7, with D hard to call. The CDR3 runs to 14 residues. V was clipped by 3 bases and J by 0 bases, with 9 bases between them. The germline gives CDR1 KGHSH, CDR2 LQKENI. CDR3 protein: CASSPGELSYEQYF. Here the CDR3 DNA reads TGTGCCAGCTCACCTGGAGAGCTCTCCTACGAGCAGTACTTC.

CDR3 coding DNA: TGTGCCAGCAGTTTAGCGGGAGGGGATACGCAGTATTTT. This encodes CASSLAGGDTQYF. This chain uses TRBV12-3 or TRBV12-4 with TRBJ2-3; 7 bases line up with TRBD2. After removal of 0 bases from V and 6 bases from J, the junction contained 0 bases not matched to a gene. This CDR3 has 13 residues.

In this sample, this clone turned up once. The rearrangement joins TRBV6-2 or TRBV6-3 to TRBJ2-7; D is unclear. Trimming cost V 5 bases and J 3 bases, with 5 bases left between them. Germline assignment: CDR1 MNHEY and CDR2 SVGEGT. The CDR3 runs 11 residues. CDR3 residues: CASSPLYEQYF. The CDR3 DNA is TGTGCCAGCAGTCCCCTCTACGAGCAGTACTTC.

The gene calls are TRBV27 and TRBJ2-3; 10 bases align to TRBD1. CDR3 size: 16 residues. V shed 6 bases, J shed 2 bases, and the junction held 8 bases outside the gene matches. The germline V gene has CDR1 MNHEY and CDR2 SMNVEV (reference sequence). CDR3 residues: CASRLSDRGVTDTQYF. CDR3 nucleotide sequence: TGTGCCAGCAGACTGTCGGACAGGGGGGTCACAGATACGCAGTATTTT.

This clone appeared once. The V and J genes are TRBV30 and TRBJ2-1, with TRBD2 identical over 11 bases. CDR3 length equals 14 residues. Trimming took 0 bases from V and 7 from J; bases not matched to a gene: 2. The germline CDR1 and CDR2 sequences are GTSNPN and SVGIG (reference sequence). CDR3 region: CAWSVLAGVNEQFF. The CDR3 DNA follows: TGTGCCTGGAGTGTACTAGCGGGAGTGAATGAGCAGTTCTTC.

The chain is built from TRBV20-1 and TRBJ2-3, with 9 bases that match TRBD2. CDR3 length equals 15 residues. With V trimmed by 3 bases and J by 6 bases, 10 bases remained unmatched. Germline CDR1 reads DFQATT; CDR2 reads SNEGSKA (reference sequence). CDR3 DNA sequence: TGCAGTGCTAGTAAGACTAGCGGATGGGCGGATACGCAGTATTTT. It codes for CSASKTSGWADTQYF.

The chain joins TRBV19 to TRBJ1-1, with a tentative D call TRBD1 (5 bases). Per the germline V gene, CDR1 is LNHDA and CDR2 is SQIVND (reference sequence). CDR3 length: 13 residues. Trimming removed 6 bases from V and 4 bases from J, with 12 bases in between. CDR3 residues: CASRIQGFTEAFF. CDR3 DNA sequence: TGTGCCAGTAGGATTCAGGGTTTCACTGAAGCTTTCTTT.

The chain couples TRBV10-3 to TRBJ2-1; 9 positions agree with TRBD2. This CDR3 has 14 residues. Germline-derived CDR1 and CDR2 are ENHRY and SYGVKD. V shed 10 bases and J 5 bases; nucleotides not matched to a gene: 9. CDR3 sequence: CATGASGTHNEQFF. Here the CDR3 DNA reads TGTGCCACTGGGGCTAGCGGGACCCACAATGAGCAGTTCTTC.

The chain employs TRBV19 and TRBJ1-1; 11 nucleotides agree with TRBD1. Germline V CDR1 and CDR2: LNHDA, SQIVND (reference sequence). The junction had 3 bases not matched to a gene; V was cut back by 5 bases and J by 1 base. The CDR3 covers 15 residues. CDR3 nucleotide sequence: TGTGCCAGTAGTCTCGGACAGGGGGCGAACACTGAAGCTTTCTTT. It is translated as CASSLGQGANTEAFF.

The rearrangement links TRBV30 to TRBJ1-5; D unresolved. Germline V gene lookup returns CDR1 GTSNPN and CDR2 SVGIG (reference sequence). V was cut by 0 bases and J by 1 base, with 13 bases left in between. This CDR3 has 16 residues. Here the CDR3 DNA reads TGTGCCTGGAGTGTTGGGTACGGGGAGAGCAATCAGCCCCAGCATTTT. Translation gives CAWSVGYGESNQPQHF.

This CDR3 is CASSSREAGKPQHF. The CDR3, as DNA: TGTGCCAGCAGTTCCCGGGAGGCTGGGAAGCCCCAGCATTTT. V and J are TRBV6-5 and TRBJ1-5; D is ambiguous. Between the trimmed V and J ends, which lost 4 bases and 8 bases, there was a span of 15 bases. The germline gives CDR1 MNHEY, CDR2 SVGAGI. This CDR3 spans 14 amino acids.

This clone was seen a single time. The V call is TRBV24-1, the J call TRBJ2-2; weak D call: TRBD2 (5 bases). The germline V gene encodes CDR1 KGHDR and CDR2 SFDVKD. The CDR3 has 15 residues. V shed 2 bases and J shed 1 base, with 7 bases lying between them. The CDR3 sequence: CATSDSRGNTGELFF. The CDR3 nucleotides are TGTGCCACCAGTGATTCTCGGGGGAACACCGGGGAGCTGTTTTTT.

The chain is built from TRBV9 and TRBJ2-7; TRBD1 is a possible D gene (7 bases). CDR1 is SGDLS and CDR2 is YYNGEE in the germline V gene. The CDR3 runs to 14 residues. V was pared by 0 bases and J by 6 bases, with 13 bases between. CDR3: CASSVAWQGGEQYF. CDR3 nucleotide sequence: TGTGCCAGCAGCGTAGCCTGGCAGGGGGGCGAGCAGTACTTC.

CDR3 region: CASSQEFGSSGANVLTF. DNA of the CDR3: TGCGCCAGCAGCCAAGAGTTCGGGTCCTCTGGGGCCAACGTCCTGACTTTC. This chain uses TRBV4-3 with TRBJ2-6; D uncertain. The CDR3 extends over 17 amino acids. Deletions cut 0 bases from V and 0 bases from J, with 9 bases between. Germline loops: CDR1 LGHNA, CDR2 YSLEER.

The rearrangement links TRBV7-9 to TRBJ1-5; D is unclear. The germline CDR1 and CDR2 sequences are SEHNR and FQNEAQ (reference sequence). This CDR3 region has 15 residues. V lost 5 bases, J lost 0 bases, and 11 bases lay in between. CDR3 protein: CASSTDGDSNQPQHF. Written as DNA, the CDR3 is TGTGCCAGCAGCACCGACGGGGATAGCAATCAGCCCCAGCATTTT. Filled out from reference TRBV7-9 and TRBJ1-5, the complete variable domain reads DTGVSQNPRHKITKRGQNVTFRCDPISEHNRLYWYRQTLGQGPEFLTYFQNEAQLEKSRLLSDRFSAERPKGSFSTLEIQRTEQGDSAMYLCASSTDGDSNQPQHFGDGTRLSIL.

The genes are TRBV20-1 and TRBJ2-1; 7 bases line up with TRBD2. The CDR3 consists of 14 residues. The V gene end was trimmed by 3 bases and the J gene end by 4 bases; junction bases not matched to a gene: 6. CDR1 is DFQATT and CDR2 is SNEGSKA in the germline V gene (reference sequence). In nucleotides, the CDR3 is TGCAGTGCTAGTCGGCTAGCGGAATACAATGAGCAGTTCTTC. This translates into CSASRLAEYNEQFF.

This clone was recorded once. The CDR3 here is CASSYNGGSGNEQFF. CDR3 nucleotides: TGTGCCAGCAGTTACAACGGAGGTTCTGGGAATGAGCAGTTCTTC. J is TRBJ2-1 and V is TRBV6-5; D is possibly TRBD2 (5 bases). V was trimmed by 2 bases and J by 7 bases, leaving 15 bases between them. This CDR3 contains 15 residues. CDR1 and CDR2 (germline): MNHEY, SVGAGI.

The chain has TRBV9 and TRBJ2-3; TRBD2 is a possible D gene (6 bases). Germline-derived CDR1 and CDR2 are SGDLS and YYNGEE. CDR3 length equals 16 residues. Trimming stripped 4 bases from V and 3 bases from J, with 18 bases between. CDR3 bases: TGTGCCAGCAGCCCCGAGGAGGGGTCGAGGACAGATACGCAGTATTTT. It encodes CASSPEEGSRTDTQYF.

The V gene is TRBV2, the J gene TRBJ2-3; D may be TRBD2 (6 bases). The V and J ends lost 4 bases and 5 bases respectively, with 16 bases between them. Germline V gene sequence: CDR1 SNHLY, CDR2 FYNNEI. CDR3 length equals 15 residues. CDR3 residues: CASSGGSGLGDTQYF. Written as DNA, the CDR3 is TGTGCCAGCAGTGGAGGAAGCGGGCTAGGAGATACGCAGTATTTT.

The chain uses TRBV7-2 and TRBJ1-3, with TRBD1 matching 10 bases. The CDR3 is made up of 15 amino acids. Germline lookup yields CDR1 SGHTA and CDR2 FQGNSA. J gave up 2 bases and V 5 bases, and 3 bases lay outside the gene matches. Here the CDR3 reads CASSQDRGPGNTIYF. Here the CDR3 DNA reads TGTGCCAGCAGCCAAGACAGGGGGCCTGGAAACACCATATATTTT.

This clone was observed once. This sequence joins TRBV7-2 and TRBJ1-1, with TRBD1 as a possible D gene (5 bases). Looked up from germline, CDR1 is SGHTA and CDR2 is FQGNSA. CDR3 length equals 13 residues. V lost 5 bases to trimming and J lost 11 bases, with 18 bases between them. CDR3 nucleotides: TGTGCCAGCAGCCTCCGACGGGGGACGTTCGCTTTCTTT. This gives the protein CASSLRRGTFAFF.

The rearrangement uses TRBV4-1 and TRBJ1-1; the D is unclear. Germline values: CDR1 MGHRA, CDR2 YSYEKL. V was cut by 1 base and J by 5 bases, with 8 bases left in between. The CDR3 has 13 amino acids. In DNA, the CDR3 is TGCGCCAGCAGCCAAGGCAGTGTGACTGAAGCTTTCTTT. Protein product: CASSQGSVTEAFF.

The CDR3 is CASSLGGSSYNEQFF. The CDR3 bases are TGTGCCAGCAGCTTAGGCGGTAGCTCCTACAATGAGCAGTTCTTC. V usage is TRBV5-5 and J usage is TRBJ2-1; D unresolved. Germline CDR1 and CDR2: SGHKS and YYEKEE (reference sequence). The CDR3 is 15 residues long. V shed 2 bases and J shed 0 bases, with 9 bases lying between them.

The rearrangement joins TRBV10-3 to TRBJ1-6; 9 bases line up with TRBD1. Germline V CDR1 and CDR2: ENHRY, SYGVKD. The CDR3 contains 15 residues. V lost 6 bases and J lost 7; bases outside the gene matches: 7. CDR3 DNA: TGTGCCATCAGAACAGGGGGCGCTGAGAATTCACCCCTCCACTTT. Its translation is CAIRTGGAENSPLHF.

This rearrangement joins TRBV9 to TRBJ1-2; 7 nucleotides match TRBD1. J lost 4 bases, V lost 3 bases, and 9 bases had no gene match. Germline loops: CDR1 SGDLS, CDR2 YYNGEE. The CDR3 contains 15 residues. CDR3 loop: CASSARTGTAYGYTF. CDR3 sequence (DNA): TGTGCCAGCAGCGCCCGTACCGGGACAGCCTATGGCTACACCTTC.